The T cell receptor (beta chain) under discussion was sequenced for a study of T-cell memory formation after mild COVID-19 (dated by TCRdb to the early 2020s). For the study in its entirety: TCR sequence clusters from the two donors were found to be largely donor specific. In a couple of donors, T-cell clones that expanded and contracted after mild COVID-19 were followed by sequencing TCRalpha and TCRbeta repertoires longitudinally. Two young, previously healthy adult volunteers made up the cohort, one male and one female. What the work shows at the level of the full study, not this receptor alone: Contracting CD4+ clones were located mainly in the CM and EM memory subsets, whereas CD8+ clones were found to be enriched in EMRA. The second-wave clones that peaked on day 37 were not confirmed to be SARS-CoV-2 specific. The study included only a couple of mild cases, and larger cohorts that include severe cases with pre-infection samples were judged to be necessary. Some responding clones were found in pre-infection memory, which suggests that pre-existing cross-reactive memory T cells took part in the SARS-CoV-2 response. Clones contracting from day 15 to 85 had balanced CD4/CD8 phenotypes, while a second wave expanding from day 15 to 37 was biased towards CD4+.

PBMCs were isolated by Ficoll-Paque density gradient centrifugation. Including the terminal cysteine and phenylalanine, the CDR3 comprises 17 residues. Only the CDR3 portion is preserved as DNA: 51 bases, with reading frame beginning at the first base. CDR1 and CDR2 are drawn from the germline V gene: SQVTM, ANQGSEA. Relative to germline, V is 7 bases shorter and J is 4 bases shorter, with 26 bases between their ends. These reads were obtained on an Illumina NovaSeq 6000. cDNA libraries for TCRalpha and TCRbeta were prepared by 5'RACE using constant-segment primers, with sample barcodes and unique molecular identifiers added. RNA was extracted from every sample with Trizol reagent. Libraries were amplified in two PCR steps, with a second sample barcode and Illumina TruSeq adapters added in the second step. Libraries were sequenced on an Illumina NovaSeq with 2 x 150 bp paired-end reads. Concerning the study's data processing: Demultiplexing of reads and collapsing into UMI-guided consensus sequences were performed with migec v1.2.7. Using mixcr v2.1.11, UMI consensuses were aligned to TRA and TRB V and J templates and then assembled into clonotypes. A clonotype was counted as expanded or contracted only when both edgeR and NoisET called the clonotype significant, with the noise models trained on biological replicates. For edgeR calls, the cutoffs were a false discovery rate-adjusted p below 0.01 and a log2 fold-change threshold of 1. As an exploratory analysis of dynamics, PCA with hierarchical clustering was applied to max-normalized trajectories of the 1000 most abundant clonotypes. The CD4 or CD8 phenotype of responding clones was assigned using the separately sequenced CD4+ and CD8+ repertoires. TCRdb's own reprocessing of the public reads used fastp at Q25 and MiXCR and kept productive beta chains. When rows share a CDR3 protein, they turn into one entry using the most common DNA and genes. These V and J calls derive from TCRdb rather than the authors' analysis. Within this sample are fewer than 700,000 distinct CDR3 sequences, with more than 15% of them counted one time only. The ten largest clones capture 12% of the sample.

Details on this clonotype: Its antigen is still unknown. Within one base of it there is no much larger clone, and no base qualities were kept.

The chain employs TRBV29-1 and TRBJ2-1; TRBD1 is a weak D gene call, 6 bases matching. Sequencing used PBMCs or a T cell subset sorted from them (not recorded which). This receptor was taken from an adult woman who had mild COVID-19 (a few samples of this study predate the infection). The sample titles of this study are shuffled in the database, so cell type and time point are left out; the donor was told from shared clones. The DNA sequence is TGCAGCGCCGTGAGAGGGGGTGATCGGGTTCCATACAATGAGCAGTTCTTC. Its translation reads: CSAVRGGDRVPYNEQFF.